The text below deals with one T cell receptor (beta chain). The data derive from a study of CD8+CD57+ T cells in acquired aplastic anemia. Patients picked for sequencing had shown CD8+CD57+ cell expansion detected by flow cytometry. Patients uniformly had severe acquired aplastic anemia. Patient blood was sampled before any therapy had been received. In germline, CDR1 is WNHNN, CDR2 SYGVQD (reference sequence). The CDR3 covers 12 residues. V dropped 2 bases and J dropped 5 bases, with 7 bases sitting between them. Both TCR beta VDJ combination and CDR3 sequence profiling were carried out. Genomic DNA was the template for this profiling. TCRdb reanalysed the reads using MiXCR and keeps one entry per CDR3 protein. The data show approximately 250,000 distinct CDR3 sequences, approximately 80% seen once.

Source material: sorted CD4+, CD8+, or CD8+CD57+ T cells (not recorded which) from PBMCs. The chain links TRBV10-1 to TRBJ2-7; D might be TRBD2 (5 bases). This receptor was identified in a human donor with aplastic anemia. The chain's CDR3 is CASSEEGHEQYF. The CDR3 bases are TGCGCCAGCAGTGAGGAGGGCCACGAGCAGTACTTC.